These T cell receptor beta chains were read from a single sample in a study of OX40 agonist ivuxolimab in advanced cancers. The data were produced by immunoSEQ multiplex PCR, yet TCRdb's version contains in-frame clones alone and is incomplete. Among some 82,000 clones, about 86% were seen once, and the ten largest hold 0.65% to 0.95%. The sample consisted of CD4+ or CD8+ T cells sorted from blood, taken in a trial of the OX40 agonist ivuxolimab. These receptors all come from an adult with an advanced solid tumor such as melanoma, head and neck, liver or kidney cancer. Both conserved end residues are part of each CDR3. The D gene is left open where the match is weak. Rows give clone size only sometimes, using once, few, many, or a class for an expanded clone.

V gene: TRBV18; D gene: -; CDR3 length: 13; J gene: TRBJ2-3; clone size: few; CDR3 protein: CASSPTQTDTQYF; CDR3 DNA: TGTGCCAGCTCACCAACACAAACAGATACGCAGTATTTT
V gene: TRBV11-2; D gene: -; CDR3 length: 14; J gene: TRBJ2-7; clone size: -; CDR3 protein: CASSLDLPPSEQYF; CDR3 DNA: TGTGCCAGCAGCTTAGATCTCCCTCCCTCCGAGCAGTACTTC
V gene: TRBV27; D gene: -; CDR3 length: 12; J gene: TRBJ2-1; clone size: -; CDR3 protein: CASRGGGGEQFF; CDR3 DNA: TGTGCCAGCAGAGGGGGAGGGGGTGAGCAGTTCTTC
V gene: TRBV7-3; D gene: -; CDR3 length: 13; J gene: TRBJ2-5; clone size: -; CDR3 protein: CASSFSIQETQYF; CDR3 DNA: TGTGCCAGCAGCTTTTCGATCCAAGAGACCCAGTACTTC
V gene: TRBV12-5; D gene: TRBD1; CDR3 length: 16; J gene: TRBJ1-1; clone size: -; CDR3 protein: CASGLVPRGPAPEAFF; CDR3 DNA: TGTGCTAGTGGTTTGGTACCGAGGGGGCCGGCCCCCGAAGCTTTCTTT
V gene: TRBV5-4; D gene: TRBD2; CDR3 length: 15; J gene: TRBJ2-7; clone size: -; CDR3 protein: CASSLGLAEAYEQYF; CDR3 DNA: TGTGCCAGCAGCTTGGGACTAGCGGAGGCCTACGAGCAGTACTTC
V gene: TRBV7-9; D gene: -; CDR3 length: 11; J gene: TRBJ2-4; clone size: once; CDR3 protein: CASLAKNIQYF; CDR3 DNA: TGTGCCAGCCTAGCCAAAAACATTCAGTACTTC
V gene: TRBV15; D gene: -; CDR3 length: 15; J gene: TRBJ2-7; clone size: once; CDR3 protein: CATSRDKAASYEQYF; CDR3 DNA: TGTGCCACCAGCAGAGACAAAGCGGCCTCCTACGAGCAGTACTTC
V gene: TRBV28; D gene: TRBD1; CDR3 length: 15; J gene: TRBJ1-1; clone size: -; CDR3 protein: CASSLGTGGGTEAFF; CDR3 DNA: TGTGCCAGCAGTTTAGGGACAGGGGGGGGAACTGAAGCTTTCTTT
V gene: TRBV6-1; D gene: -; CDR3 length: 13; J gene: TRBJ2-7; clone size: -; CDR3 protein: CASSERGRNEQYF; CDR3 DNA: TGTGCCAGCAGTGAAAGAGGGAGAAACGAGCAGTACTTC
V gene: TRBV6-1; D gene: TRBD1; CDR3 length: 15; J gene: TRBJ1-5; clone size: -; CDR3 protein: CASSEGTGGNQPQHF; CDR3 DNA: TGTGCCAGCAGTGAAGGGACAGGGGGCAATCAGCCCCAGCATTTT
V gene: TRBV7-2; D gene: -; CDR3 length: 12; J gene: TRBJ2-1; clone size: few; CDR3 protein: CASSLGTLEQFF; CDR3 DNA: TGTGCCAGCAGCTTAGGGACTCTTGAGCAGTTCTTC
V gene: TRBV15; D gene: TRBD2; CDR3 length: 15; J gene: TRBJ2-3; clone size: -; CDR3 protein: CATTRTSGRTDTQYF; CDR3 DNA: TGTGCCACCACCCGGACTAGCGGACGCACAGATACGCAGTATTTT
V gene: TRBV29-1; D gene: -; CDR3 length: 14; J gene: TRBJ1-3; clone size: -; CDR3 protein: CSVIGSPGSDTIYF; CDR3 DNA: TGCAGCGTTATTGGGTCCCCTGGCTCGGACACCATATATTTT
V gene: TRBV5-6; D gene: -; CDR3 length: 12; J gene: TRBJ2-7; clone size: few; CDR3 protein: CASSTGLLEQYF; CDR3 DNA: TGTGCCAGCAGCACTGGACTACTCGAGCAGTACTTC
V gene: TRBV2; D gene: -; CDR3 length: 12; J gene: TRBJ2-7; clone size: -; CDR3 protein: CASRGGGYEQYF; CDR3 DNA: TGTGCCAGCAGGGGGGGCGGCTACGAGCAGTACTTC
V gene: TRBV7-9; D gene: TRBD2; CDR3 length: 17; J gene: TRBJ2-1; clone size: -; CDR3 protein: CASSSLRTSSSYNEQFF; CDR3 DNA: TGTGCCAGCAGCTCTTTGAGGACTAGTTCTTCCTACAATGAGCAGTTCTTC
V gene: TRBV5-6; D gene: TRBD1; CDR3 length: 12; J gene: TRBJ1-1; clone size: -; CDR3 protein: CASSLWTGEAFF; CDR3 DNA: TGTGCCAGCAGCTTATGGACAGGAGAAGCTTTCTTT
V gene: TRBV30; D gene: -; CDR3 length: 13; J gene: TRBJ1-3; clone size: -; CDR3 protein: CAWSISSGNTIYF; CDR3 DNA: TGTGCCTGGAGCATCTCCTCCGGAAACACCATATATTTT
V gene: TRBV2; D gene: -; CDR3 length: 13; J gene: TRBJ2-7; clone size: -; CDR3 protein: CASRRDPSYEQYF; CDR3 DNA: TGTGCCAGCAGACGGGACCCCTCCTACGAGCAGTACTTC
V gene: TRBV11-2; D gene: TRBD2; CDR3 length: 16; J gene: TRBJ2-1; clone size: -; CDR3 protein: CASSLDFGGGHNEQFF; CDR3 DNA: TGTGCCAGCAGCTTAGATTTCGGGGGAGGGCACAATGAGCAGTTCTTC
V gene: TRBV10-1; D gene: -; CDR3 length: 10; J gene: TRBJ2-7; clone size: -; CDR3 protein: CASSRHEQYF; CDR3 DNA: TGCGCCAGCAGTCGCCACGAGCAGTACTTC
V gene: TRBV28; D gene: -; CDR3 length: 15; J gene: TRBJ2-1; clone size: -; CDR3 protein: CASSFERFSYNEQFF; CDR3 DNA: TGTGCCAGCAGTTTTGAGCGGTTCTCCTACAATGAGCAGTTCTTC
V gene: TRBV28; D gene: -; CDR3 length: 15; J gene: TRBJ2-5; clone size: -; CDR3 protein: CASRRGRGYQETQYF; CDR3 DNA: TGTGCCAGTCGGAGGGGCAGGGGGTACCAAGAGACCCAGTACTTC
V gene: TRBV4-2; D gene: -; CDR3 length: 13; J gene: TRBJ1-1; clone size: -; CDR3 protein: CASSLQADTEAFF; CDR3 DNA: TGTGCCAGCAGCCTACAGGCGGACACTGAAGCTTTCTTT
V gene: TRBV11-3; D gene: TRBD2; CDR3 length: 17; J gene: TRBJ2-2; clone size: -; CDR3 protein: CASSLDRLAGVNGELFF; CDR3 DNA: TGTGCCAGCAGCTTAGATCGGCTAGCGGGAGTAAACGGGGAGCTGTTTTTT
V gene: TRBV19; D gene: TRBD2; CDR3 length: 17; J gene: TRBJ2-7; clone size: -; CDR3 protein: CASSPGTSGSDLYEQYF; CDR3 DNA: TGTGCCAGTAGTCCGGGGACTAGCGGGAGCGATCTCTACGAGCAGTACTTC
V gene: TRBV4-3; D gene: -; CDR3 length: 17; J gene: TRBJ1-2; clone size: -; CDR3 protein: CASSQDQATLAYYGYTF; CDR3 DNA: TGCGCCAGCAGCCAAGATCAGGCGACACTTGCTTATTATGGCTACACCTTC
V gene: TRBV9; D gene: TRBD2; CDR3 length: 16; J gene: TRBJ2-7; clone size: few; CDR3 protein: CASSRWIAGVGNEQYF; CDR3 DNA: TGTGCCAGCAGCCGGTGGATAGCGGGAGTGGGAAACGAGCAGTACTTC
V gene: TRBV7-8; D gene: TRBD2; CDR3 length: 17; J gene: TRBJ2-1; clone size: -; CDR3 protein: CASSYGTSGRLYNEQFF; CDR3 DNA: TGTGCCAGCAGCTACGGGACTAGCGGGAGACTGTACAATGAGCAGTTCTTC
V gene: TRBV5-4; D gene: -; CDR3 length: 15; J gene: TRBJ1-3; clone size: -; CDR3 protein: CASHGGRLSGNTIYF; CDR3 DNA: TGTGCCAGCCATGGAGGAAGGCTGTCTGGAAACACCATATATTTT
V gene: TRBV29-1; D gene: -; CDR3 length: 16; J gene: TRBJ1-4; clone size: once; CDR3 protein: CSVVGRGPATNEKLFF; CDR3 DNA: TGCAGCGTTGTGGGGAGGGGCCCTGCAACTAATGAAAAACTGTTTTTT
V gene: TRBV28; D gene: -; CDR3 length: 13; J gene: TRBJ2-7; clone size: -; CDR3 protein: CASIPPGKYEQYF; CDR3 DNA: TGTGCCAGCATTCCCCCGGGGAAATACGAGCAGTACTTC
V gene: TRBV21-1; D gene: -; CDR3 length: 16; J gene: TRBJ2-2; clone size: -; CDR3 protein: CASSKGGLADTGELFF; CDR3 DNA: TGTGCCAGCAGCAAAGGGGGACTAGCGGACACCGGGGAGCTGTTTTTT
V gene: TRBV28; D gene: TRBD1; CDR3 length: 14; J gene: TRBJ2-7; clone size: -; CDR3 protein: CASSPPGQLYEQYF; CDR3 DNA: TGTGCCAGCAGTCCCCCGGGACAGCTGTACGAGCAGTACTTC
V gene: TRBV21-1; D gene: -; CDR3 length: 18; J gene: TRBJ2-1; clone size: -; CDR3 protein: CASSKGKANPALYNEQFF; CDR3 DNA: TGTGCCAGCAGCAAAGGTAAGGCCAACCCAGCGCTGTACAATGAGCAGTTCTTC
V gene: TRBV7-6; D gene: TRBD1; CDR3 length: 14; J gene: TRBJ1-1; clone size: -; CDR3 protein: CASSPGGARTEAFF; CDR3 DNA: TGTGCCAGCAGCCCAGGGGGGGCGCGGACTGAAGCTTTCTTT
V gene: TRBV4-2; D gene: -; CDR3 length: 13; J gene: TRBJ1-2; clone size: -; CDR3 protein: CASSHETYYGYTF; CDR3 DNA: TGTGCCAGCAGCCACGAAACGTACTATGGCTACACCTTC
V gene: TRBV5-3; D gene: -; CDR3 length: 15; J gene: TRBJ2-7; clone size: -; CDR3 protein: CARSQPSPLGYEQYF; CDR3 DNA: TGTGCCAGAAGTCAACCATCTCCGTTGGGGTACGAGCAGTACTTC
V gene: TRBV30; D gene: TRBD2; CDR3 length: 15; J gene: TRBJ2-3; clone size: -; CDR3 protein: CAWRVGLAGADTQYF; CDR3 DNA: TGTGCCTGGAGGGTGGGACTAGCGGGAGCGGATACGCAGTATTTT
V gene: TRBV5-1; D gene: TRBD1; CDR3 length: 15; J gene: TRBJ1-3; clone size: -; CDR3 protein: CASSPTGSAGNTIYF; CDR3 DNA: TGCGCCAGCAGCCCGACAGGGAGCGCTGGAAACACCATATATTTT
V gene: TRBV11-3; D gene: -; CDR3 length: 13; J gene: TRBJ2-5; clone size: -; CDR3 protein: CASSHGTPETQYF; CDR3 DNA: TGTGCCAGCAGCCATGGTACTCCTGAGACCCAGTACTTC
V gene: TRBV2; D gene: TRBD1; CDR3 length: 13; J gene: TRBJ2-7; clone size: -; CDR3 protein: CASGLTGLSEQYF; CDR3 DNA: TGTGCCAGCGGACTGACAGGGCTTTCCGAGCAGTACTTC
V gene: TRBV28; D gene: -; CDR3 length: 14; J gene: TRBJ1-4; clone size: -; CDR3 protein: CASREGAVREKLFF; CDR3 DNA: TGTGCCAGCAGGGAGGGAGCAGTTCGGGAAAAACTGTTTTTT
V gene: TRBV5-6; D gene: -; CDR3 length: 11; J gene: TRBJ2-5; clone size: few; CDR3 protein: CASSASGTQYF; CDR3 DNA: TGTGCCAGCAGCGCTTCGGGGACCCAGTACTTC
V gene: TRBV7-2; D gene: -; CDR3 length: 11; J gene: TRBJ2-7; clone size: -; CDR3 protein: CASTPAYEQYF; CDR3 DNA: TGTGCCAGCACCCCGGCCTACGAGCAGTACTTC
V gene: TRBV2; D gene: -; CDR3 length: 13; J gene: TRBJ2-2; clone size: -; CDR3 protein: CASSVGNTGELFF; CDR3 DNA: TGTGCCAGCAGTGTTGGGAACACCGGGGAGCTGTTTTTT
V gene: TRBV6-6; D gene: TRBD2; CDR3 length: 16; J gene: TRBJ2-3; clone size: -; CDR3 protein: CASSPRVAGDTDTQYF; CDR3 DNA: TGTGCCAGCAGCCCCAGGGTAGCGGGTGACACAGATACGCAGTATTTT
V gene: TRBV7-8; D gene: -; CDR3 length: 14; J gene: TRBJ2-4; clone size: -; CDR3 protein: CASSPRGLTGIQYF; CDR3 DNA: TGTGCCAGCAGCCCCCGGGGGCTCACGGGCATTCAGTACTTC
V gene: TRBV29-1; D gene: -; CDR3 length: 14; J gene: TRBJ1-4; clone size: -; CDR3 protein: CSVGQQGGDEKLFF; CDR3 DNA: TGCAGCGTTGGCCAACAGGGTGGTGATGAAAAACTGTTTTTT
V gene: TRBV11-1; D gene: -; CDR3 length: 13; J gene: TRBJ2-5; clone size: -; CDR3 protein: CASSLPTSMTQYF; CDR3 DNA: TGTGCCAGCAGCTTACCGACTAGTATGACCCAGTACTTC
V gene: TRBV9; D gene: -; CDR3 length: 15; J gene: TRBJ2-7; clone size: -; CDR3 protein: CASSPQGTTYYEQYF; CDR3 DNA: TGTGCCAGCAGCCCCCAGGGGACTACCTACTACGAGCAGTACTTC
V gene: TRBV7-2; D gene: TRBD2; CDR3 length: 15; J gene: TRBJ2-7; clone size: -; CDR3 protein: CASSPAGTSGYEQYF; CDR3 DNA: TGTGCCAGCAGCCCAGCCGGGACTAGCGGGTACGAGCAGTACTTC
V gene: TRBV9; D gene: TRBD2; CDR3 length: 13; J gene: TRBJ2-5; clone size: -; CDR3 protein: CARAIAGQETQYF; CDR3 DNA: TGTGCCAGGGCGATAGCGGGGCAAGAGACCCAGTACTTC
V gene: TRBV9; D gene: TRBD2; CDR3 length: 19; J gene: TRBJ2-1; clone size: -; CDR3 protein: CASSPRALAGVRTYNEQFF; CDR3 DNA: TGTGCCAGCAGCCCTAGGGCTCTAGCGGGAGTTCGAACCTACAATGAGCAGTTCTTC
V gene: TRBV4-2; D gene: TRBD2; CDR3 length: 15; J gene: TRBJ2-5; clone size: -; CDR3 protein: CASSQALAGGETQYF; CDR3 DNA: TGTGCCAGCAGCCAAGCCCTAGCGGGAGGAGAGACCCAGTACTTC
V gene: TRBV7-2; D gene: -; CDR3 length: 14; J gene: TRBJ2-7; clone size: -; CDR3 protein: CASSLVGSSYEQYF; CDR3 DNA: TGTGCCAGCAGCTTAGTCGGGAGCTCCTACGAGCAGTACTTC
V gene: TRBV19; D gene: TRBD1; CDR3 length: 14; J gene: TRBJ2-7; clone size: -; CDR3 protein: CASSSQGEFYEQYF; CDR3 DNA: TGTGCCAGTAGTAGTCAGGGGGAATTTTACGAGCAGTACTTC